What follows describes a single T cell receptor beta chain. There is no known antigen for this receptor. Base quality data are lacking; no much larger clone is found one base away. Other DNA sequences from this sample encode an identical CDR3 as well. This specimen belongs to a study of shared clonotypes between healthy human individuals (dated by TCRdb to about 2020). The study in broad terms: The cohort included a few men and a couple of women between 18 and 49 years of age. Per donor, three plates each were used for CD4 naive and CD4 memory, two for CD8 naive, and one for CD8 memory. To estimate repertoire size and how much clonotype sharing occurs between individuals, the study deeply sequenced the blood TCR repertoires of roughly 5 healthy adults. Libraries were prepared and TCR repertoires were sequenced by different laboratories using diverse techniques, in order to increase sequencing depth and limit assay-specific biases. Per donor, leukapheresis produced somewhere between about 0.85 and 10 billion PBMCs.

Using the deep immunoSEQ assay, multiplex PCR amplified TCR CDR3 regions from genomic DNA. Extracted genomic DNA from each cell subset was spread evenly across all wells of several immunoSEQ 96-well plates, with each plate serving as a replicate. For sorted subsets, approximately 190 ng of genomic DNA, equivalent to around 30,000 T cell genomes, went into each replicate PCR. Purified libraries were measured with a Qubit 3.0 fluorometer, size-checked on a Bioanalyzer 2100, and measured again with the KAPA Library Quantification kit. A separate single-read 150-cycle Illumina NextSeq 550 flow cell was used to sequence each immunoSEQ 96-well plate. The paper's data handling went like this. The immunoSEQ output contained only junctional sequences without quality scores, so filtering could not match that applied to full-length reads. Sequences were annotated with PyIR, a Python wrapper for IgBLAST v1.9, and V/J genes and CDR3 were assigned using IMGT germline references. Reads were filtered out if the reads had weak V/J assignments (E-value above 1e-6), no CDR3, stop codons, out-of-frame junctions, or ambiguous translated residues. V3J clonotypes were defined by identical inferred V gene, J gene, and CDR3 amino acid sequence. The percentage overlap between two repertoires was calculated by dividing the number of shared unique clonotypes by the size of the smaller repertoire. RTK rarefaction, the Chao1 estimator, and Recon v2.1 estimates of unobserved clonotypes were used to assess repertoire richness. For all TCRbeta clonotypes obtained by the gDNA method from a few donors, generation probabilities were computed with OLGA. TCRdb took over this immuneACCESS table, retaining in-frame rearrangements with V and J assigned. Such tables are incomplete; in checked studies, under half of the missing clones stem from an unresolved V gene, and the remainder is unexplained. Clonal size and the V and J genes are those of that table, whereas D and trimming came from the DNA. This sample is represented by over a million clones; roughly 80% of them were singletons. The ten top clones hold about 1.5% of the sample.

The donors were healthy, HIV-negative adults who had no recently reported acute infections or vaccinations. Every donor was a Caucasian adult living in Nashville, Tennessee, USA. CD4+ T cells were enriched through magnetic negative selection, after which naive cells were positively selected on CD45RA and the remaining negative fraction served as the memory subset. After blood collection by leukapheresis, PBMCs were isolated using Ficoll-Histopaque density gradient centrifugation and then cryopreserved in the vapor phase of liquid nitrogen. Analytical flow cytometry was used to check the purity and quantity of each magnetically sorted T cell population. Genomic DNA was isolated from every sorted fraction and measured by UV absorbance on a Nanodrop 2000c. Its CDR3 holds 11 amino acids, cysteine through phenylalanine. The sequence is cut down to CDR3 DNA, 33 bases in frame from base 1. CDR1 and CDR2, per the germline V gene, are MNHNS and SASEGT. Cut back by 3 bases and 8 bases, the V and J ends lie 7 bases apart.

What the research found in general, with its limitations: Rarefaction of sorted-subset datasets indicated incomplete sequencing despite the large sequencing depth. When a few donors were compared, the shared fraction of clonotypes was about 5% for naive CD4, approximately 3.5% for naive CD8, 2% to 2.5% for memory CD4, and 0.35% to 0.4% for memory CD8. Naive subsets generally had larger estimated clonotype richness than memory subsets did. Because the study included only a small number of donors, the genetic and exposure-history diversity represented was limited. Pairwise subsampling led to the expectation that sequencing depth would affect the degree of clonotype sharing among donors. Higher generation probabilities were observed for clonotypes shared by all four sorted-subset donors than for non-shared clonotypes. Sampling was limited to blood, and TCR repertoires in tissue likely differ from TCR repertoires in blood.

The sequence links TRBV6-1 to TRBJ1-1; the D gene is not confidently resolved. This receptor was taken from a man in his late teens or twenties in good health. The specimen sequenced was memory CD4+ T cells sorted from blood. This specimen's cell subset or site label, interpreted: CD45RA-negative fraction. The DNA sequence is given as TGTGCCAGCAGTGAGAGAGGAGAAGCTTTCTTT. Translated, it reads CASSERGEAFF.